This T cell receptor beta chain came from a study of T cell responses to AZD1222 COVID-19 vaccine. General study points: No day 14 peak samples; only post-peak repertoires were characterized.

Profiling relied on immunoSEQ multiplex PCR, and the TCRdb table lists in-frame clones only, not all of them. This sample carries tens of thousands of clones, 75% to 85% of them seen once, and the ten largest clones take 15% to 20%. With 0 bases clipped from V and 5 bases from J, the junction kept 12 bases outside the gene matches. CDR3 length: 18 residues. Germline V lookup: CDR1 SGDLS, CDR2 YYNGEE. With respect to this clone: Its antigen is undetermined.

The rearrangement links TRBV9 to TRBJ2-2, with 8 positions matching TRBD2. This sequence was found in an adult in good health. Specimen: peripheral blood, collected on day 0 of AZD1222 vaccination. CDR3 amino acids: CASSVGVGGRSRTGELFF. The CDR3 nucleotides read TGTGCCAGCAGCGTAGGTGTTGGCGGGAGGTCGAGAACCGGGGAGCTGTTTTTT.